This TCR beta chain stems from a study of shared T cell receptors in the human thymus. The assay was immunoSEQ multiplex PCR, and TCRdb's table has in-frame clones only and misses some. The top ten hold more than 0.01% of the sample, which has under 700,000 clones, around 78% seen once. These data also formed part of another study, on human thymus T cells. That paper adds: It was healthy Finnish infants having corrective surgery for congenital heart defects who were the donors. Apparent skewing of V and J gene usage characterized both thymic and blood repertoires. As related research reported, thymic repertoires overlapped highly among unrelated individuals.

Sequencing used thymocytes. The origin of this receptor is a boy less than two years old with a congenital heart defect.

The CDR3 here is CASTRQYSGANVLTF. The CDR3 DNA sequence: TGTGCCAGCACCCGACAATACTCTGGGGCCAACGTCCTGACTTTC. The gene calls are TRBV11-3 and TRBJ2-6; D not certain. Trimming took 7 bases from V and 0 from J, leaving 10 bases between them. The CDR3 extends over 15 amino acids. CDR1 is SGHNT and CDR2 is YENEEA in the germline V gene.